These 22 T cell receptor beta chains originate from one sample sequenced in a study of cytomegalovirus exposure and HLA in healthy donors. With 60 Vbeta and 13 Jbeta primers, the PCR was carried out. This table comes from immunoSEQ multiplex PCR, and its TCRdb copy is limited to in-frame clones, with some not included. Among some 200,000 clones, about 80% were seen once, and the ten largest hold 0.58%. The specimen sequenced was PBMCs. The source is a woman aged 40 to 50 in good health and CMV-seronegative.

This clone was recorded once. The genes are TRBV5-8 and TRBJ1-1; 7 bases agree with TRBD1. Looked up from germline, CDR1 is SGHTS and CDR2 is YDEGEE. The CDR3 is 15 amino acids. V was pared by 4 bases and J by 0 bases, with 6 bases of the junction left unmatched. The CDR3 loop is CASSETGLMNTEAFF. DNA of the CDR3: TGTGCCAGCAGCGAGACAGGGCTCATGAACACTGAAGCTTTCTTT.

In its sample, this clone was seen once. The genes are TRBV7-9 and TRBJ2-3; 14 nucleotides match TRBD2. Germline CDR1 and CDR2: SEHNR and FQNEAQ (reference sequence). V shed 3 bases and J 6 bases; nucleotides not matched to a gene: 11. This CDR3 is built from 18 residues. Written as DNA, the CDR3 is TGTGCCAGCAGCTTTGGACTAGCGGGGGGTCCTACAGGGGATACGCAGTATTTT. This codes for CASSFGLAGGPTGDTQYF.

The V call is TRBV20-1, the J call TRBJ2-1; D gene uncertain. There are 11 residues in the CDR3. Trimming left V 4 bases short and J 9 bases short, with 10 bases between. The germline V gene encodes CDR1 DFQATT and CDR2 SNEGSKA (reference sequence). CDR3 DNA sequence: TGCAGTGCTATCAAGAATAGTGAGCAGTTCTTC. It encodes CSAIKNSEQFF.

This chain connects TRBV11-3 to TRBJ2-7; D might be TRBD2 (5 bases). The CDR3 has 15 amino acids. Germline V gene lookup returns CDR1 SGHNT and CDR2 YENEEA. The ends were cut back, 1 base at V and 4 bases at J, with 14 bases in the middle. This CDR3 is CASSLGPSGDYEQYF. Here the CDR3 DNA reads TGTGCCAGCAGCTTAGGTCCCAGCGGAGATTACGAGCAGTACTTC.

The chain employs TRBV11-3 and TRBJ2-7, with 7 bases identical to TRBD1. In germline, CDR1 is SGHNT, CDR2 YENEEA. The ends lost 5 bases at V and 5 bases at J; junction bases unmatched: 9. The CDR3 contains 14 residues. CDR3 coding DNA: TGTGCCAGCAGCCCCACGACAGGGATAAACGAGCAGTACTTC. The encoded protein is CASSPTTGINEQYF.

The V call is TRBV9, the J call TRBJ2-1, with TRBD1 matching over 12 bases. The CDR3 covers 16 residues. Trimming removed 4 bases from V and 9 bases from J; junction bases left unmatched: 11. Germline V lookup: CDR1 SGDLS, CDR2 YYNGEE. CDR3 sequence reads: CASSTDPGQGAIEQFF. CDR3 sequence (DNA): TGTGCCAGCAGCACCGATCCGGGACAGGGGGCGATTGAGCAGTTCTTC.

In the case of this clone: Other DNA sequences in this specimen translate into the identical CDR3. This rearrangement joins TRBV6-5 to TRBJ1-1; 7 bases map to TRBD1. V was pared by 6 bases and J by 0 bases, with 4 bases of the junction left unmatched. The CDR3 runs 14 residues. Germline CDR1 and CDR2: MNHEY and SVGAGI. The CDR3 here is CASRPGTVNTEAFF. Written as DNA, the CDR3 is TGTGCCAGCAGGCCCGGGACAGTGAACACTGAAGCTTTCTTT.

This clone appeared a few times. The CDR3 loop reads CASSPQLGGGTEAFF. CDR3 DNA: TGCGCCAGCAGCCCTCAATTGGGGGGGGGCACTGAAGCTTTCTTT. The J gene is TRBJ1-1, the V gene TRBV5-1; a weak D match, TRBD1 (5 bases). CDR3 size: 15 residues. Trimming stripped 4 bases from V and 4 bases from J, with 17 bases between. The germline V gene has CDR1 SGHRS and CDR2 YFSETQ.

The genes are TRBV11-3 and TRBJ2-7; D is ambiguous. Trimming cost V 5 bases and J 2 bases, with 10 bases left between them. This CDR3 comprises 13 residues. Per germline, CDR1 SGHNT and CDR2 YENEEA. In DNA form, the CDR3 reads TGTGCCAGCAGCCCGCGCCGGGCCTACGAGCAGTACTTC. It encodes CASSPRRAYEQYF.

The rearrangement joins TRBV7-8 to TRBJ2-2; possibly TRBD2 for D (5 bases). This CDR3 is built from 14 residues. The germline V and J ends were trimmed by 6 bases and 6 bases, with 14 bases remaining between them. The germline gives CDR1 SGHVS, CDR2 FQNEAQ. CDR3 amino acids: CASSDDYSSGELFF. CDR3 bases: TGTGCCAGCAGTGATGACTACTCCTCCGGGGAGCTGTTTTTT.

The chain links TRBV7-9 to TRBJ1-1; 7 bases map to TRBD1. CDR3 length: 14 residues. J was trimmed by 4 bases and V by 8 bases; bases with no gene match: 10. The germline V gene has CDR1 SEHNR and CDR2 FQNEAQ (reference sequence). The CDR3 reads CASGHDTGATEAFF. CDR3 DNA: TGTGCCAGCGGACACGATACAGGGGCCACTGAAGCTTTCTTT.

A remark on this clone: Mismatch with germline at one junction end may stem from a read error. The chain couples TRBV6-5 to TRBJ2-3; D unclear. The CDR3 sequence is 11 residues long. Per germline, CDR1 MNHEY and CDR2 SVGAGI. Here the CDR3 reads CASSYVTVGFF. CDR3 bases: TGTGCCAGCAGTTACGTCACAGTTGGATTTTTT.

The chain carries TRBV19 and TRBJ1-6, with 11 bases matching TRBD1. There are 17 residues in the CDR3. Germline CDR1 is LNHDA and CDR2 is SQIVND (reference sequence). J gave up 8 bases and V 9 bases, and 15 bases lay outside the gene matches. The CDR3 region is CASNAGTGGPRDSPLHF. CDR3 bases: TGTGCCAGCAATGCGGGGACAGGGGGTCCCCGGGATTCACCCCTCCACTTT.

CDR3 coding DNA: TGTGCCAGCATCGGGACAGGGGACGGCGGGGAGCTGTTTTTT. Translating it yields CASIGTGDGGELFF. V and J are TRBV7-9 and TRBJ2-2; 10 bases align to TRBD1. The V gene end was trimmed by 7 bases and the J gene end by 7 bases; junction bases not matched to a gene: 6. Germline CDR1 reads SEHNR; CDR2 reads FQNEAQ (reference sequence). CDR3 length: 14 amino acids. Full variable domain (rest looked up from reference TRBV7-9 and TRBJ2-2): DTGVSQNPRHKITKRGQNVTFRCDPISEHNRLYWYRQTLGQGPEFLTYFQNEAQLEKSRLLSDRFSAERPKGSFSTLEIQRTEQGDSAMYLCASIGTGDGGELFFGEGSRLTVL.

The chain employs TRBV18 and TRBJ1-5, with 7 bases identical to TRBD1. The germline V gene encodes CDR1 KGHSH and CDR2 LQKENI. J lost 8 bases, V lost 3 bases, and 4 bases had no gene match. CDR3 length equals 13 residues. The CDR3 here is CASSPTGLEPQHF. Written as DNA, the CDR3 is TGTGCCAGCTCACCGACAGGGTTGGAGCCCCAGCATTTT.

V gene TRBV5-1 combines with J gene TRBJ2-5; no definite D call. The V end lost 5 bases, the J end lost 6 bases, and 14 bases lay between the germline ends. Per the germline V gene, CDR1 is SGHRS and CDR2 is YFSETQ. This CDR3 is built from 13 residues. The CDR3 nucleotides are TGCGCCAGCAGAGTTCAACCACTCCAGACCCAGTACTTC. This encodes CASRVQPLQTQYF.

CDR3 sequence (DNA): TGTGCCAGCAGCAAGGACAGGGGGTATGGTCAGCCCCAGCATTTT. Its translation is CASSKDRGYGQPQHF. The rearrangement links TRBV7-9 to TRBJ1-5; 10 bases map to TRBD1. V gave up 5 bases and J gave up 6 bases; unmatched junction bases: 7. Per germline, CDR1 SEHNR and CDR2 FQNEAQ (reference sequence). This CDR3 has 15 residues.

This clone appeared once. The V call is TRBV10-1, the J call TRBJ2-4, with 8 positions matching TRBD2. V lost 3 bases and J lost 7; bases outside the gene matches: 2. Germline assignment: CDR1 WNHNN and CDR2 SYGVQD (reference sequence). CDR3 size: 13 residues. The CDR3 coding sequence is TGCGCCAGCAGTGACGGGAGGGAGAACATTCAGTACTTC. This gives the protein CASSDGRENIQYF.

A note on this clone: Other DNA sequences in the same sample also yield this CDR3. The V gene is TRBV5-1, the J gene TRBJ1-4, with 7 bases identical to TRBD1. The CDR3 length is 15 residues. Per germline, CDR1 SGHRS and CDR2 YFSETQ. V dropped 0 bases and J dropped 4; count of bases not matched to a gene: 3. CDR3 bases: TGCGCCAGCAGCTTGGGGACAGGTCTTAATGAAAAACTGTTTTTT. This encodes CASSLGTGLNEKLFF.

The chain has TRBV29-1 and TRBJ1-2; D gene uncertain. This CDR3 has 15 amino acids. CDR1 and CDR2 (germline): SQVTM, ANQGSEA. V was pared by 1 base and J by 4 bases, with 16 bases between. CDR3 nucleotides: TGCAGCGTTGAAGGGAGTGGTCCAGAAAGCTATGGCTACACCTTC. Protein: CSVEGSGPESYGYTF.

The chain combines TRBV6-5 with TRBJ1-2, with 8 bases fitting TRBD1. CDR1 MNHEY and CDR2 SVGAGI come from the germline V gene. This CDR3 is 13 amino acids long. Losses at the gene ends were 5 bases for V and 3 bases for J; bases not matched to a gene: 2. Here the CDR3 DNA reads TGTGCCAGCAGTCCGACAGGGGACTATGGCTACACCTTC. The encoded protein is CASSPTGDYGYTF.

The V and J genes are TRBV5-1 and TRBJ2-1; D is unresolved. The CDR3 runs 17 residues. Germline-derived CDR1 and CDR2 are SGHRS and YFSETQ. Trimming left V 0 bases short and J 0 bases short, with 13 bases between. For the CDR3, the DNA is TGCGCCAGCAGCTTGGGAGGTGACCCCAGCTCCTACAATGAGCAGTTCTTC. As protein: CASSLGGDPSSYNEQFF.